Following are 21 T cell receptor beta chains from one sample sequenced in a study of neoadjuvant anti-PD-1 for oral cavity cancer. Method: immunoSEQ multiplex PCR; TCRdb's copy keeps in-frame clones and lacks some. The data show around 9,700 clones, 45% to 60% seen once. The source was tumor tissue, collected before nivolumab (anti-PD-1) treatment. The receptors were sampled from a person aged 35-79 years with oral cavity squamous cell carcinoma.

The V call is TRBV4-3, the J call TRBJ1-4; D is uncertain. CDR3 length: 14 residues. Trimming removed 0 bases from V and 8 bases from J, with 10 bases in between. The germline V gene has CDR1 LGHNA and CDR2 YSLEER. The CDR3 spells CASSQDLAWEKLFF. CDR3 coding DNA: TGCGCCAGCAGCCAAGATCTCGCTTGGGAAAAACTGTTTTTT.

The chain has TRBV28 and TRBJ1-1; D gene uncertain. In germline, CDR1 is MDHEN, CDR2 SYDVKM. With 3 bases removed from V and 1 base from J, the gap between germline ends came to 9 bases. This CDR3 spans 14 amino acids. In DNA form, the CDR3 reads TGTGCCAGCAGTTTCCGGACGCGGAACACTGAAGCTTTCTTT. Protein: CASSFRTRNTEAFF.

This clone was detected only a few times. The chain uses TRBV10-3 and TRBJ2-7; the D is unclear. The V gene's germline CDR1 is ENHRY and CDR2 SYGVKD. The CDR3 totals 15 residues. Trimming removed 4 bases at V and 4 bases at J, with 17 bases between. In nucleotides, the CDR3 is TGTGCCATCAGTGGATCGAAAATAGGGAATTACGAGCAGTACTTC. Translated: CAISGSKIGNYEQYF.

The J gene is TRBJ2-2, the V gene TRBV5-4, with no clear D. This CDR3 contains 13 residues. Trimming shortened V by 0 bases and J by 5 bases, and 5 bases separated the two germline ends. The V gene's germline CDR1 is SGHNT and CDR2 YYREEE (reference sequence). CDR3 nucleotide sequence: TGTGCCAGCAGCTTGGGGACGACCGGGGAGCTGTTTTTT. Protein: CASSLGTTGELFF.

This clone has only a few counts. The rearrangement joins TRBV5-1 to TRBJ1-2; D is undetermined. The CDR3 spans 15 residues. The V and J ends lost 4 bases and 3 bases respectively, with 16 bases between them. CDR1 is SGHRS and CDR2 is YFSETQ in the germline V gene. The DNA of the CDR3 is TGCGCCAGCAGCGTAGGGTTAGGAGTGGACTATGGCTACACCTTC. Translation: CASSVGLGVDYGYTF.

Relative to its sample, this clone is medium-sized. The sample holds other DNA sequences that translate to the same CDR3. V and J are TRBV5-1 and TRBJ2-3; 11 nucleotides agree with TRBD1. Trimming cost V 1 base and J 1 base; bases outside gene matches: 14. CDR1 SGHRS and CDR2 YFSETQ come from the germline V gene. The CDR3 totals 20 residues. CDR3 amino acids: CASSLPSGTGGGSGTDTQYF. The CDR3 DNA reads as TGCGCCAGCAGCTTGCCTTCCGGGACAGGGGGGGGTTCGGGCACAGATACGCAGTATTTT.

There are a few counts of this clone. V gene TRBV7-9 combines with J gene TRBJ2-7; 9 bases agree with TRBD1. Per germline, CDR1 SEHNR and CDR2 FQNEAQ (reference sequence). The CDR3 runs to 14 residues. After removal of 5 bases from V and 7 bases from J, the junction contained 9 bases not matched to a gene. The CDR3 nucleotides are TGTGCCAGCAGCCCGGGACAGGGACGGACGGAGCAGTACTTC. It specifies CASSPGQGRTEQYF.

This clone was observed once. The CDR3, as DNA: TGTGCCAGTAGTATAGACGGAGGACAGGTCTATGGCTACACCTTC. Amino acids: CASSIDGGQVYGYTF. V usage is TRBV19 and J usage is TRBJ1-2, with 7 positions matching TRBD1. The germline V gene encodes CDR1 LNHDA and CDR2 SQIVND (reference sequence). This CDR3 is 15 amino acids long. The V gene end was trimmed by 0 bases and the J gene end by 4 bases; junction bases not matched to a gene: 5.

The gene calls are TRBV19 and TRBJ2-2; 7 nucleotides agree with TRBD1. V lost 4 bases, J lost 1 base, and 0 bases stayed unmatched. Germline lookup yields CDR1 LNHDA and CDR2 SQIVND (reference sequence). The CDR3 totals 14 residues. This chain's CDR3 is CASSRDRNTGELFF. DNA for the CDR3: TGTGCCAGTAGTAGGGACAGGAACACCGGGGAGCTGTTTTTT.

This chain links TRBV18 with TRBJ1-5; tentatively, D is TRBD1 (6 bases). The CDR3 loop spans 17 amino acids. The V end was cut by 5 bases, the J end by 1 base, with 18 bases between. Germline CDR1 reads KGHSH; CDR2 reads LQKENI. CDR3 sequence: CASSSRDINHSNQPQHF. The CDR3 DNA reads as TGTGCCAGCTCATCACGGGACATAAATCACAGCAATCAGCCCCAGCATTTT.

Sample share makes this clone medium-sized. The chain links TRBV27 to TRBJ2-5, with 10 positions matching TRBD1. Trimming cost V 5 bases and J 5 bases; bases outside gene matches: 5. In germline, CDR1 is MNHEY, CDR2 SMNVEV (reference sequence). The CDR3 extends over 14 amino acids. Written as DNA, the CDR3 is TGTGCCAGCAGTCCGGACAGGGGGAGGGAGACCCAGTACTTC. Amino acid sequence: CASSPDRGRETQYF.

The chain couples TRBV4-2 to TRBJ1-1; 8 bases map to TRBD1. The CDR3 is 14 residues long. Germline CDR1 and CDR2: LGHNA and YNFKEQ. With 3 bases clipped from V and 4 bases from J, the junction kept 4 bases outside the gene matches. CDR3 in amino acids: CASSQDRAGTEAFF. The CDR3 coding sequence is TGTGCCAGCAGCCAGGACAGGGCGGGCACTGAAGCTTTCTTT.

The chain is built from TRBV4-3 and TRBJ1-1; 9 bases are shared with TRBD1. V shed 3 bases, J shed 1 base, and the junction held 21 bases outside the gene matches. CDR3 length: 21 amino acids. From germline, CDR1 is LGHNA and CDR2 YSLEER. In DNA form, the CDR3 reads TGCGCCAGCAGCCACCGAATTCCTTACAGGGGGCTATCACTTCAGAACACTGAAGCTTTCTTT. As protein: CASSHRIPYRGLSLQNTEAFF.

This clone was picked up a small number of times. The chain is built from TRBV5-5 and TRBJ1-1, with no clear D. CDR1 and CDR2 (germline): SGHKS, YYEKEE (reference sequence). This CDR3 has 15 amino acids. The V end lost 4 bases, the J end lost 4 bases, and 17 bases lay between the germline ends. DNA of the CDR3: TGTGCCAGCAGCAAGGACCCGTTGTTGTCCACTGAAGCTTTCTTT. Protein product: CASSKDPLLSTEAFF.

This clone was counted a few times. The chain uses TRBV5-4 and TRBJ1-1; 7 bases line up with TRBD1. Germline V CDR1 and CDR2: SGHNT, YYREEE (reference sequence). V was clipped by 3 bases and J by 3 bases; unmatched bases: 2. This CDR3 has 13 amino acids. The chain's CDR3 is CASSWGQYTEAFF. CDR3 coding DNA: TGTGCCAGCAGCTGGGGACAGTACACTGAAGCTTTCTTT.

V is TRBV4-3 and J is TRBJ2-5; D uncertain. The V end lost 0 bases, the J end lost 1 base, and 15 bases lay between the germline ends. Germline V gene sequence: CDR1 LGHNA, CDR2 YSLEER. The CDR3 has 17 residues. As DNA, the CDR3 is TGCGCCAGCAGCCAAGACCCCCCCGCTGGCTTCCAAGAGACCCAGTACTTC. Its translation: CASSQDPPAGFQETQYF.

This clone has a handful of counts. The chain links TRBV27 to TRBJ1-6; D ambiguous. V lost 3 bases, J lost 4 bases, and 10 bases lay in between. The germline V gene encodes CDR1 MNHEY and CDR2 SMNVEV (reference sequence). The CDR3 runs to 15 residues. This chain's CDR3 is CASSLTGTYNSPLHF. For the CDR3, the DNA is TGTGCCAGCAGTTTGACGGGCACTTATAATTCACCCCTCCACTTT.

This chain links TRBV19 with TRBJ2-3, with TRBD1 as a possible D gene (5 bases). In germline, CDR1 is LNHDA, CDR2 SQIVND (reference sequence). The CDR3 has 13 amino acids. V lost 7 bases and J 5 bases, leaving 13 bases between the germline ends. The CDR3 DNA is TGTGCCAGTAATGGGGCCCCGGAAGATACGCAGTATTTT. Translated: CASNGAPEDTQYF.

This sequence joins TRBV6-6 and TRBJ2-5; possibly TRBD1 for D (6 bases). The V gene's germline CDR1 is MNHNY and CDR2 SVGAGI (reference sequence). The ends were cut back, 6 bases at V and 2 bases at J, with 13 bases in the middle. This CDR3 has 14 amino acids. The CDR3 here is CASSNQGNQETQYF. For the CDR3, the DNA is TGTGCCAGCAGCAACCAGGGGAATCAAGAGACCCAGTACTTC.

The chain joins TRBV2 to TRBJ1-2; 8 bases are shared with TRBD1. CDR1 SNHLY and CDR2 FYNNEI come from the germline V gene. The CDR3 spans 14 residues. J gave up 5 bases and V 5 bases, and 7 bases lay outside the gene matches. CDR3 nucleotides: TGTGCCAGCAGTCAATCGACAGGGGCATATGGCTACACCTTC. It specifies CASSQSTGAYGYTF.

This clone appeared a few times. CDR3 coding DNA: TGTGCCAGTAGTATTGGAGCGGACGTAACAGATACGCAGTATTTT. Protein: CASSIGADVTDTQYF. The chain employs TRBV19 and TRBJ2-3; tentative D call: TRBD2 (5 bases). Germline CDR1 reads LNHDA; CDR2 reads SQIVND (reference sequence). V lost 3 bases to trimming and J lost 3 bases, with 13 bases between them. This CDR3 region has 15 residues.